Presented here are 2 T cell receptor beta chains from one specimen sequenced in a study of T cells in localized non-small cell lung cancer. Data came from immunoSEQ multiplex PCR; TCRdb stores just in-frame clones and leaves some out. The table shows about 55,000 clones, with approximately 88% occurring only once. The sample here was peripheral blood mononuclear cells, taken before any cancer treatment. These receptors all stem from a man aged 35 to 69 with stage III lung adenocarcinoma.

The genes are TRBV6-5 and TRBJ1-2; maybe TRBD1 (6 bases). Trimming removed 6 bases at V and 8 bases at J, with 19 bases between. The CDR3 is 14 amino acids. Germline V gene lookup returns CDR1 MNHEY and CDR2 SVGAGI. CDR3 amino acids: CASRDSWGAWGYTF. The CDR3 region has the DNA TGTGCCAGCAGGGACTCATGGGGGGCCTGGGGCTACACCTTC.

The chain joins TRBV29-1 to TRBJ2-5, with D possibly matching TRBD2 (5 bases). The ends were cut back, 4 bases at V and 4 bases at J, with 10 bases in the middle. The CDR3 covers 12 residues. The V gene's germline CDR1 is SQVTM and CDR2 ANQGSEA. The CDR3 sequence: CSVVPGSETQYF. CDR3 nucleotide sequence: TGCAGCGTTGTCCCGGGGTCAGAGACCCAGTACTTC.